This T cell receptor (beta chain) came from a study of graft-versus-host responses after intestinal transplantation. Study as a whole: Every transplant recipient was induced with anti-thymocyte globulin, then maintained on tacrolimus and steroids for approximately three years. Study-wide points: GvH clones occurred in recipient marrow; some first appeared in ileum or blood. Across patients carrying graft-donor T cell macrochimerism, allografts held high graft-versus-host to host-versus-graft clonal ratios.

A note on this clone: Its matching antigen is unknown.

The protocol was immunoSEQ multiplex PCR, while the TCRdb copy is restricted to in-frame clones and leaves out a portion. The sample has nearly 100,000 clones, 90% seen once; the top ten hold around 15%. This clonotype was sampled from a human patient who received an intestinal transplant, so some T cells may come from the graft donor. The source material was PBMCs, sampled approximately 470 days after intestinal transplant.

The CDR3 loop reads CASSSRVAGELFF. CDR3 coding DNA: TGTGCCAGCAGCTCCCGGGTTGCCGGGGAGCTGTTTTTT. The chain couples TRBV7-3 to TRBJ2-2; D is ambiguous. The CDR3 sequence is 13 residues long. Germline V gives CDR1 SGHTA, CDR2 FQGTGA. Trimming removed 4 bases from V and 6 bases from J, with 9 bases in between. Variable domain in full (rest from reference TRBV7-3 and TRBJ2-2): GAGVSQTPSNKVTEKGKYVELRCDPISGHTALYWYRQSLGQGPEFLIYFQGTGAADDSGLPNDRFFAVRPEGSVSTLKIQRTERGDSAVYLCASSSRVAGELFFGEGSRLTVL.